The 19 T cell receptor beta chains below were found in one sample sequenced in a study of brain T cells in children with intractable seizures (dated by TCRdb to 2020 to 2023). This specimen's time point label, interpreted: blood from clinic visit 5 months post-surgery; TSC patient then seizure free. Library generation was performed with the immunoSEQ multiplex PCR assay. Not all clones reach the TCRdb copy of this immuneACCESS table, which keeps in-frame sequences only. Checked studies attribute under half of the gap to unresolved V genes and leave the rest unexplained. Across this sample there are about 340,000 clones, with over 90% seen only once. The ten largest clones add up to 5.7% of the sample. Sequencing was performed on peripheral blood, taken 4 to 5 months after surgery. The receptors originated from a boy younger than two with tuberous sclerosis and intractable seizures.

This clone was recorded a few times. CDR3 coding DNA: TGTGCCAGCAGTGAAGTCAGGGAAGCTGGCTACACCTTC. Amino acids: CASSEVREAGYTF. The rearrangement uses TRBV6-1 and TRBJ1-2; weak D call: TRBD1 (5 bases). V gave up 1 base and J gave up 7 bases, with 10 bases separating them. CDR1 MNHNS and CDR2 SASEGT come from the germline V gene. The CDR3 is made up of 13 amino acids.

This CDR3 is CASSQEFRLSYEQYF. DNA of the CDR3: TGCGCCAGCAGCCAAGAATTCAGGCTCTCCTACGAGCAGTACTTC. The V call is TRBV4-1, the J call TRBJ2-7, with unresolved D. CDR1 and CDR2 (germline): MGHRA, YSYEKL. Trimming shortened V by 0 bases and J by 0 bases, and 9 bases separated the two germline ends. CDR3 size: 15 residues.

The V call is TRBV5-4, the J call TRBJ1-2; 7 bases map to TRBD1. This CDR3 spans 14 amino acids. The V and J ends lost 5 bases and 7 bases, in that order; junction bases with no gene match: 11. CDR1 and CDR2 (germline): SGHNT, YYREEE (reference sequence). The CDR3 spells CASRLTGSGFGYTF. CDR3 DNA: TGTGCCAGCAGACTGACAGGGTCTGGTTTTGGCTACACCTTC.

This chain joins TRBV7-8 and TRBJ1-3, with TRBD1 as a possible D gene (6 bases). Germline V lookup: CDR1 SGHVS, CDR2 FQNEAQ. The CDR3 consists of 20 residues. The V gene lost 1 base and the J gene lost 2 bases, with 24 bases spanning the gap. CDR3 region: CASSLVRVWDTKLTGNTIYF. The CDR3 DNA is TGTGCCAGCAGCTTAGTTAGGGTCTGGGACACGAAGTTGACTGGAAACACCATATATTTT.

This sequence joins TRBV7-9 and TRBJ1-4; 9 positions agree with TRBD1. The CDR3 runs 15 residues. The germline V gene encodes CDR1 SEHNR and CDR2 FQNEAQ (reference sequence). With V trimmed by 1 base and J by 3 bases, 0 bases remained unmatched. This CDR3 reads CASSLGTGANEKLFF. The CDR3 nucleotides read TGTGCCAGCAGCTTAGGGACAGGGGCTAATGAAAAACTGTTTTTT.

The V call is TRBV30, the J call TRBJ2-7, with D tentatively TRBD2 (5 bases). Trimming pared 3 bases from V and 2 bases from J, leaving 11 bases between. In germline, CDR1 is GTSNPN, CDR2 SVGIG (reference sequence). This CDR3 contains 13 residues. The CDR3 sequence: CAWRFTGTYEQYF. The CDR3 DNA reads TGTGCCTGGAGGTTCACCGGGACCTACGAGCAGTACTTC.

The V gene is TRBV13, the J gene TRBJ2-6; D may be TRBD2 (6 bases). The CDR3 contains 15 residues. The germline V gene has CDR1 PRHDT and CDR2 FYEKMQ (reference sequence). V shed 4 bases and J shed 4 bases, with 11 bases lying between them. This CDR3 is CASSWKGGGANVLTF. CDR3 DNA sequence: TGTGCCAGCAGCTGGAAGGGAGGAGGGGCCAACGTCCTGACTTTC.

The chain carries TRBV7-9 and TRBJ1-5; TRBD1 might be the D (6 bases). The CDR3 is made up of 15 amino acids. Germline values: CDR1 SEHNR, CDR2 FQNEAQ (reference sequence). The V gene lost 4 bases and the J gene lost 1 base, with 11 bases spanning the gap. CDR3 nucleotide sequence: TGTGCCAGCAGCTCTACAGGGAGAAGCAATCAGCCCCAGCATTTT. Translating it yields CASSSTGRSNQPQHF.

The CDR3 nucleotides read TGTGCCAGTAGCGTCTGGGGGGGCCAAGAGACCCAGTACTTC. It translates to CASSVWGGQETQYF. The V and J genes are TRBV19 and TRBJ2-5; 7 bases align to TRBD2. The CDR3 has 14 residues. V lost 6 bases and J lost 1; bases outside the gene matches: 5. CDR1 and CDR2 from the germline V gene are LNHDA and SQIVND (reference sequence). The full variable domain, completed using reference TRBV19 and TRBJ2-5, is DGGITQSPKYLFRKEGQNVTLSCEQNLNHDAMYWYRQDPGQGLRLIYYSQIVNDFQKGDIAEGYSVSREKKESFPLTVTSAQKNPTAFYLCASSVWGGQETQYFGPGTRLLVL.

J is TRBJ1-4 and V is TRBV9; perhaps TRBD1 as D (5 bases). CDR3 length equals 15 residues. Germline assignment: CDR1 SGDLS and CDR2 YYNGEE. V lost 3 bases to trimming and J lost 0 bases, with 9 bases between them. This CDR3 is CASSADRATNEKLFF. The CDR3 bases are TGTGCCAGCAGCGCCGACAGAGCAACTAATGAAAAACTGTTTTTT. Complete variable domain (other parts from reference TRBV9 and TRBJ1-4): DSGVTQTPKHLITATGQRVTLRCSPRSGDLSVYWYQQSLDQGLQFLIQYYNGEERAKGNILERFSAQQFPDLHSELNLSSLELGDSALYFCASSADRATNEKLFFGSGTQLSVL.

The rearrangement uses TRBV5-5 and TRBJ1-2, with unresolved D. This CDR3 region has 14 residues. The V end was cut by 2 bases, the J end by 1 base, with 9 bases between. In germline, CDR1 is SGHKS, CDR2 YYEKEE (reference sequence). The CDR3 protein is CASSLGDFNYGYTF. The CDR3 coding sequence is TGTGCCAGCAGCTTAGGCGACTTTAACTATGGCTACACCTTC.

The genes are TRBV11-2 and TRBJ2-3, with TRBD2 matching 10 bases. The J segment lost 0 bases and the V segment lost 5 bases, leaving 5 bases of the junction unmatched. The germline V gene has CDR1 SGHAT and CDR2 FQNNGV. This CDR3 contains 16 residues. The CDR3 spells CASSLPTSGSTDTQYF. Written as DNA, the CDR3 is TGTGCCAGCAGCCTCCCGACTAGCGGGAGCACAGATACGCAGTATTTT.

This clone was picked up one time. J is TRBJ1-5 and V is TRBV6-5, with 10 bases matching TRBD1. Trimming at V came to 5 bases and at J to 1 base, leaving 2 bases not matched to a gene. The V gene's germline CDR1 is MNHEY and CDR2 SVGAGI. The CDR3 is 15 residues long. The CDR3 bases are TGTGCCAGCAGTATGACAGGGGGCAGCAATCAGCCCCAGCATTTT. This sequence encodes CASSMTGGSNQPQHF.

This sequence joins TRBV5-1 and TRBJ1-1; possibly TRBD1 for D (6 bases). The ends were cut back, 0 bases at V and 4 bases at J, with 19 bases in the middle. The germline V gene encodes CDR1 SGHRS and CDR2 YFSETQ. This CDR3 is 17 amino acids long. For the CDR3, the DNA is TGCGCCAGCAGCTTGGCGGGATGGGGGGCGCGGGGCACTGAAGCTTTCTTT. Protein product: CASSLAGWGARGTEAFF.

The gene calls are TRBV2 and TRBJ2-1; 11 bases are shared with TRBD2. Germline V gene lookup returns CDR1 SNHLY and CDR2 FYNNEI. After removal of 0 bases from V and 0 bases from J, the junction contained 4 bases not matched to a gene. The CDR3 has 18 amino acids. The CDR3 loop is CASSEALAGASSYNEQFF. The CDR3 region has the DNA TGTGCCAGCAGTGAAGCACTAGCGGGAGCAAGCTCCTACAATGAGCAGTTCTTC.

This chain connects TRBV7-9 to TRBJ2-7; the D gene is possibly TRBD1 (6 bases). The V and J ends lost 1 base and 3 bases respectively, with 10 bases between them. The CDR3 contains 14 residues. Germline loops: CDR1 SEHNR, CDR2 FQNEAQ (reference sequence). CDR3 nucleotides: TGTGCCAGCAGCTTAGTAGGACAGAACTACGAGCAGTACTTC. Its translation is CASSLVGQNYEQYF. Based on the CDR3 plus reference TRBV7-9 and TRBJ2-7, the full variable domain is DTGVSQNPRHKITKRGQNVTFRCDPISEHNRLYWYRQTLGQGPEFLTYFQNEAQLEKSRLLSDRFSAERPKGSFSTLEIQRTEQGDSAMYLCASSLVGQNYEQYFGPGTRLTVT.

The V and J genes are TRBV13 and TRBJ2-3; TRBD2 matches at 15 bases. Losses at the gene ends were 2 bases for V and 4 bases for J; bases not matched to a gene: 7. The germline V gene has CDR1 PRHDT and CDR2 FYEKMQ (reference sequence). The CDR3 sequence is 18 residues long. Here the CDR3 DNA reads TGTGCCAGCAGCTTATTAGGACTAGCGGGAGGGGTGGCAGATACGCAGTATTTT. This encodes CASSLLGLAGGVADTQYF.

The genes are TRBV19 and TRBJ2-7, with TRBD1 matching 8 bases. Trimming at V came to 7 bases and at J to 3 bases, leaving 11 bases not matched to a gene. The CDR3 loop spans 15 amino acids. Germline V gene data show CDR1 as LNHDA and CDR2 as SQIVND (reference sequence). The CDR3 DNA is TGTGCCAGTAATAACGCAGGGGGCTTGGACTACGAGCAGTACTTC. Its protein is CASNNAGGLDYEQYF.

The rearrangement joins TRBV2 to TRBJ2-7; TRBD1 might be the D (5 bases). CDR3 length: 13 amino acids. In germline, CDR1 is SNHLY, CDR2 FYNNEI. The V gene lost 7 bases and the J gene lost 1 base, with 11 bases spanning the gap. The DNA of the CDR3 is TGTGCCAGCACGCGTCAGGGATCCTACGAGCAGTACTTC. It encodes CASTRQGSYEQYF.